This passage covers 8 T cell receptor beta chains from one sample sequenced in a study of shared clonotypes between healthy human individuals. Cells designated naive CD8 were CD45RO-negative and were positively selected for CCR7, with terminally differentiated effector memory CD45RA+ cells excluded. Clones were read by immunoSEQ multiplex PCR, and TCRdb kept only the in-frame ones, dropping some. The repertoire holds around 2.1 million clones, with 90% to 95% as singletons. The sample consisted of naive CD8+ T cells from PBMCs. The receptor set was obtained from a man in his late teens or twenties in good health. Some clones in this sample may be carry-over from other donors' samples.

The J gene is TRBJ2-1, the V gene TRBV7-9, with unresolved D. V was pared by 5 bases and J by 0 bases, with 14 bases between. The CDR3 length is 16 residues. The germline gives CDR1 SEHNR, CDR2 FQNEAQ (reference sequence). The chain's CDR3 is CASSARSGLSYNEQFF. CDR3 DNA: TGTGCCAGCAGCGCGAGAAGTGGGCTCTCCTACAATGAGCAGTTCTTC.

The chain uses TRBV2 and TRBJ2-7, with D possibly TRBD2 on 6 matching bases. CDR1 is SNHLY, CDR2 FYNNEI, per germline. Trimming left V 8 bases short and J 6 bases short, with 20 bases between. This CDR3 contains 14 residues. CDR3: CASVGSSGVGEQYF. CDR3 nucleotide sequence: TGTGCCAGCGTAGGGAGTAGCGGAGTCGGCGAGCAGTACTTC.

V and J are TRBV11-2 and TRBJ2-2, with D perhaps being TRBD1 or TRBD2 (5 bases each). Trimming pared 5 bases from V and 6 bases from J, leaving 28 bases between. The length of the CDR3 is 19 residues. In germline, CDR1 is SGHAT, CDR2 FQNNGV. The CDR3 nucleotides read TGTGCCAGCAGCCATTACCCTCCCCTGGCGGGTCAGGGCGCCGGGGAGCTGTTTTTT. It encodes CASSHYPPLAGQGAGELFF.

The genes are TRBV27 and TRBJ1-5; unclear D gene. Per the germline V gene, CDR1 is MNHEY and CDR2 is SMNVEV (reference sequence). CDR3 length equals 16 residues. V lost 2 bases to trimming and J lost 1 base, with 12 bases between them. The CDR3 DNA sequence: TGTGCCAGCAGTTTACCTAGGGTGGGGAGCAATCAGCCCCAGCATTTT. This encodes CASSLPRVGSNQPQHF.

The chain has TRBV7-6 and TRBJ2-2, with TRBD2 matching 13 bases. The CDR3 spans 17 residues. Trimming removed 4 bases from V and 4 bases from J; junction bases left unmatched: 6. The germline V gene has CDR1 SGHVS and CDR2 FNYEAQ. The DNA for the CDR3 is TGTGCCAGCAGCTCCGACCGACTAGCGGGAGGCACCGGGGAGCTGTTTTTT. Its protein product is CASSSDRLAGGTGELFF. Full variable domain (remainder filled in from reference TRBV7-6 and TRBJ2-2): GAGVSQSPRYKVTKRGQDVALRCDPISGHVSLYWYRQALGQGPEFLTYFNYEAQQDKSGLPNDRFSAERPEGSISTLTIQRTEQRDSAMYRCASSSDRLAGGTGELFFGEGSRLTVL.

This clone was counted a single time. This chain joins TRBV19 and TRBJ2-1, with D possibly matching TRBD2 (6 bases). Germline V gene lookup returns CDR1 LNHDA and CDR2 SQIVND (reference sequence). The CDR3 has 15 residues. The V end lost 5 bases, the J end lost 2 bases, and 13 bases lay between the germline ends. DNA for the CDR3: TGTGCCAGTAGTTCACGCCCGGGGGCCTACAATGAGCAGTTCTTC. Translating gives CASSSRPGAYNEQFF.

The CDR3 here is CASSTGTGRRYEQYF. The CDR3 bases are TGTGCCAGTAGCACTGGGACCGGGCGACGCTACGAGCAGTACTTC. This chain links TRBV19 with TRBJ2-7; D is possibly TRBD1 or TRBD2 (5 bases each). V lost 6 bases and J 3 bases, leaving 18 bases between the germline ends. CDR1 and CDR2 from the germline V gene are LNHDA and SQIVND (reference sequence). The length of the CDR3 is 15 residues.

The chain's CDR3 is CASTENTEAFF. CDR3 sequence (DNA): TGTGCCAGCACAGAGAACACTGAAGCTTTCTTT. The chain uses TRBV2 and TRBJ1-1; D remains unclear. CDR3 length: 11 residues. V was clipped by 7 bases and J by 1 base, with 4 bases between them. Per germline, CDR1 SNHLY and CDR2 FYNNEI.